This T cell receptor (beta chain) appears in the sequencing data of a study of T cells after yellow fever vaccination. Background on the study: SMART-Seq v4 Ultra Low Input served to prepare low-cell-number fractions.

This clonotype was recorded a few times. Antigen unknown. Study findings and constraints: Clones that expanded after primary vaccination mostly reappeared after the booster (roughly 95% CD4, approximately 85% CD8). Weaker, the secondary response peaked sooner, at day 5 versus 15.

Per the germline V gene, CDR1 is LGHDT and CDR2 is YNNKEL (reference sequence). Trimming took 0 bases from V and 9 from J, leaving 12 bases between them. This CDR3 is 13 amino acids long. As TCR cDNA was made by 5'RACE template switching, a universal primer site and UMIs were added. From the 5' RACE reads, TCRdb called clonotypes with MiXCR, one entry per CDR3 protein. The sample carries hundreds of thousands of distinct CDR3 sequences, more than 5.5% recorded once. The sequences come from PBMCs, collected 5 days after the yellow fever booster vaccination. This TCR was sampled from a man under 40 who received the YFV17D yellow fever vaccine. The V call is TRBV3-1, the J call TRBJ2-7; unclear D gene. Here the CDR3 DNA reads TGTGCCAGCAGCCAAGATTCTGTGAGTCGGCAGTACTTC. This codes for CASSQDSVSRQYF.